What follows describes a single TCR beta chain. The sample comes from a study of blood T cell repertoires in COVID-19. Background on the study: There were acute and convalescent COVID-19 samples, and they came from the United States, Italy and Spain. PBMCs, B-cell-depleted T cells, or T cells were the source of the cDNA or gDNA that made up the material.

Method: immunoSEQ multiplex PCR; TCRdb's copy keeps in-frame clones and lacks some. Of under 250,000 clones in the sample, around nine tenths were seen once. The CDR3 runs to 14 residues. V trimming: 0 bases; J trimming: 4 bases; junction bases outside the gene matches: 0. Looked up from germline, CDR1 is SGDLS and CDR2 is YYNGEE. J is TRBJ2-7 and V is TRBV9; 11 bases are a match to TRBD2. This TCR was recovered from a man aged 35 to 55 with acute or convalescent COVID-19. The sequenced material came from peripheral blood. CDR3 in DNA: TGTGCCAGCAGCGTAGTAGCGGGAGGGTACGAGCAGTACTTC. Its translation: CASSVVAGGYEQYF.